This T cell receptor (beta chain) was sequenced during a study of T cells in localized non-small cell lung cancer. The assay was immunoSEQ multiplex PCR, and TCRdb's table has in-frame clones only and misses some. The sample gives under 60,000 clones, more than 80% of which show up once; approximately 20% is in the top ten. The CDR3 sequence is 13 residues long. In germline, CDR1 is SGHVS, CDR2 FNYEAQ. V was trimmed by 5 bases and J by 7 bases, leaving 11 bases between them. This sequence originates from a male donor at least 60 years old with stage III squamous cell lung carcinoma. V gene TRBV7-6 combines with J gene TRBJ2-2, with unresolved D. The source was peripheral blood, collected before any cancer treatment. The CDR3 DNA is TGTGCCAGCAGCCTGAGGTTGGGCGGGGAGCTGTTTTTT. Encoded protein: CASSLRLGGELFF.